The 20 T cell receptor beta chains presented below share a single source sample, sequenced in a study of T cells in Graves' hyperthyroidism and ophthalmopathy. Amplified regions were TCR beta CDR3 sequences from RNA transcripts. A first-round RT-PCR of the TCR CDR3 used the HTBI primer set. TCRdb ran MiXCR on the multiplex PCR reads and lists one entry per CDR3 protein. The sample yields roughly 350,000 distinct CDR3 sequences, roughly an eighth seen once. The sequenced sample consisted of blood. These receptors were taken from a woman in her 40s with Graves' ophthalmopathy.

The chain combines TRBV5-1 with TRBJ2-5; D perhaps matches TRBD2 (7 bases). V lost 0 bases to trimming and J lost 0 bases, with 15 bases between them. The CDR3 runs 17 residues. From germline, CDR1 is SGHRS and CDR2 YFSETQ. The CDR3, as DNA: TGCGCCAGCAGCTTGGGGGCCGCGGGGGCCTACCAAGAGACCCAGTACTTC. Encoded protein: CASSLGAAGAYQETQYF.

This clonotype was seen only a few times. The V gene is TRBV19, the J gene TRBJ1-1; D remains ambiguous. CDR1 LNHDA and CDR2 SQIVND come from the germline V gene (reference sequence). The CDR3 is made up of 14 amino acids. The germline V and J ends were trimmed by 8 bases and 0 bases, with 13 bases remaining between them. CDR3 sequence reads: CASLDGSMNTEAFF. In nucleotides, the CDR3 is TGTGCCAGTCTGGACGGTTCGATGAACACTGAAGCTTTCTTT.

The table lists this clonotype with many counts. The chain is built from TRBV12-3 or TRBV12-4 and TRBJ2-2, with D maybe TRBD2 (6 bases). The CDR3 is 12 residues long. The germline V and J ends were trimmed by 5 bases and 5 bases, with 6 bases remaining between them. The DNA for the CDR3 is TGTGCCAGCAGTGGACTAACCGGGGAGCTGTTTTTT. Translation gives CASSGLTGELFF.

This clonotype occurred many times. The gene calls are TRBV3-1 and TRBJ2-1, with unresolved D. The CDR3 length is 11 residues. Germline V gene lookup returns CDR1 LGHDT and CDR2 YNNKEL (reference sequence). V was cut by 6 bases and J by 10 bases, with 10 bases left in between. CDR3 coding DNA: TGTGCCAGCAGTGATGTGAGGGAGCAGTTCTTC. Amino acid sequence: CASSDVREQFF.

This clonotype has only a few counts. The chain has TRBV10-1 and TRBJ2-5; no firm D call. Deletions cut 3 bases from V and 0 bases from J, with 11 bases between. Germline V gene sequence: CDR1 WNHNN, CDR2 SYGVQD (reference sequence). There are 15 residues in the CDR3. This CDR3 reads CASSDSGSYQETQYF. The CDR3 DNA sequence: TGCGCCAGCAGTGATTCCGGGTCCTACCAAGAGACCCAGTACTTC.

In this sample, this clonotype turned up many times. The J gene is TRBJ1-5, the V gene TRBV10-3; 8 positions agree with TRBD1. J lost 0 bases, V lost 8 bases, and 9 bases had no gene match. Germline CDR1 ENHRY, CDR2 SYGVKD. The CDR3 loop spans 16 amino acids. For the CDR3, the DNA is TGTGCCATCGGTACGGGACAGGCGAATAGCAATCAGCCCCAGCATTTT. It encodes CAIGTGQANSNQPQHF.

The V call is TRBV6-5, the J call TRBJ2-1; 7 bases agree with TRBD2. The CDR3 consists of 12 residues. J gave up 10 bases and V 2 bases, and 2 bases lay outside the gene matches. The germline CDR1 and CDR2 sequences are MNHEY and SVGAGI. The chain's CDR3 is CASSYVGGEQFF. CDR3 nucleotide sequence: TGTGCCAGCAGTTACGTGGGAGGGGAGCAGTTCTTC.

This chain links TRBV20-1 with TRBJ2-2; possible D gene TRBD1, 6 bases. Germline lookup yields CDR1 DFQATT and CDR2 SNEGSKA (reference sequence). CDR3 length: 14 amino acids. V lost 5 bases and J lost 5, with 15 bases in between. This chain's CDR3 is CSAPRAGETGELFF. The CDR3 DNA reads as TGCAGTGCTCCTCGAGCAGGGGAAACCGGGGAGCTGTTTTTT.

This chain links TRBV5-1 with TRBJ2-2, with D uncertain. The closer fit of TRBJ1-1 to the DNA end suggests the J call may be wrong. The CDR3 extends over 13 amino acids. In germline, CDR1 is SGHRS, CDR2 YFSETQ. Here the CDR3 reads CASSLDHSGEAFF. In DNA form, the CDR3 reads TGCGCCAGCAGCTTGGACCACTCCGGGGAGGCTTTCTTT.

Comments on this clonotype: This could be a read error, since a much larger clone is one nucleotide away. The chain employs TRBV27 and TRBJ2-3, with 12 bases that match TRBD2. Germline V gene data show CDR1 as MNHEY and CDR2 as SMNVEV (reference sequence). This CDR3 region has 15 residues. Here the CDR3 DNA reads TGTGCCGGCAGTTTAGCGCTAGCGGGAGGGTATACGCAGTATTTT. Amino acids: CAGSLALAGGYTQYF.

The CDR3 coding sequence is TGCGCCAGCAGCCCGATACTGAAGACCGGGGAGCTGTTTTTT. As protein: CASSPILKTGELFF. V gene TRBV4-1 combines with J gene TRBJ2-2; D not resolved. The CDR3 totals 14 residues. Germline V gene sequence: CDR1 MGHRA, CDR2 YSYEKL. The germline V and J ends were trimmed by 4 bases and 5 bases, with 11 bases remaining between them.

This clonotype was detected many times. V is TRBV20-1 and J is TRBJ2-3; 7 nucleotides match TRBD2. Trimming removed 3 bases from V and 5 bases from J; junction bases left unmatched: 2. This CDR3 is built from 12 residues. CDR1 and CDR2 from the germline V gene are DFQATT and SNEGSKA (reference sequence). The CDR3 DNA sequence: TGCAGTGCTAGTTCTAGCGGAGATACGCAGTATTTT. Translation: CSASSSGDTQYF.

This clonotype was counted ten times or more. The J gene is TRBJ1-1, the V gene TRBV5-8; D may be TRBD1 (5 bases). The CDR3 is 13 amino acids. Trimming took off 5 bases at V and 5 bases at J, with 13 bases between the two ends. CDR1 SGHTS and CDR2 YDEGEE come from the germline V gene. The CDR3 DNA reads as TGTGCCAGCAGAACTCCAGGGAGGACTGAAGCTTTCTTT. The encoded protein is CASRTPGRTEAFF.

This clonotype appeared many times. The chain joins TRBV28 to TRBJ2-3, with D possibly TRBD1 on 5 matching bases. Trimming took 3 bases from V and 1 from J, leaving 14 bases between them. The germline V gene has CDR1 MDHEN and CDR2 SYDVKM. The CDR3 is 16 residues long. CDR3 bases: TGTGCCAGCAGTTTCCAGACAGTAGCCCGCACAGATACGCAGTATTTT. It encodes CASSFQTVARTDTQYF.

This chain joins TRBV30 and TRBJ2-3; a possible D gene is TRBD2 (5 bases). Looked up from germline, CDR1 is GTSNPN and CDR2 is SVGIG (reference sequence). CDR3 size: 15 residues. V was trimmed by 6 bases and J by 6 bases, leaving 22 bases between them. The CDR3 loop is CACTIRSGSRDTQYF. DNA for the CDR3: TGTGCCTGCACAATACGCTCGGGGAGCAGGGATACGCAGTATTTT.

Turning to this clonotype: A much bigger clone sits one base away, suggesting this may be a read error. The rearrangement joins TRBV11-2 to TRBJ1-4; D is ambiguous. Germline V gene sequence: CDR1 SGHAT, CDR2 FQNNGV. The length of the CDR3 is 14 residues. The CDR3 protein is CASGLGSRNEKLFF. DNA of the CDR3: TGTGCCAGCGGCTTAGGGTCTAGAAATGAAAAACTGTTTTTT.

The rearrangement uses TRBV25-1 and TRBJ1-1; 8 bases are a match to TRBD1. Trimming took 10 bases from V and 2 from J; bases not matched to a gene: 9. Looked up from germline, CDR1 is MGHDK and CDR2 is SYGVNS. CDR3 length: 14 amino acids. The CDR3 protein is CATQGDRTNTEAFF. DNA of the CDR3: TGTGCCACTCAGGGGGACAGGACTAACACTGAAGCTTTCTTT.

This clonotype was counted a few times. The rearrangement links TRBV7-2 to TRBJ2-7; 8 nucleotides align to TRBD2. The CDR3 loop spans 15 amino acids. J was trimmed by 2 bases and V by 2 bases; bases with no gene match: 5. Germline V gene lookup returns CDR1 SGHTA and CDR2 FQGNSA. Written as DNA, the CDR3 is TGTGCCAGCAGCTTAAACGGGAGGGGAGCCTACGAGCAGTACTTC. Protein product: CASSLNGRGAYEQYF. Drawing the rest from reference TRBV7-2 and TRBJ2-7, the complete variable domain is GAGVSQSPSNKVTEKGKDVELRCDPISGHTALYWYRQSLGQGLEFLIYFQGNSAPDKSGLPSDRFSAERTGGSVSTLTIQRTQQEDSAVYLCASSLNGRGAYEQYFGPGTRLTVT.

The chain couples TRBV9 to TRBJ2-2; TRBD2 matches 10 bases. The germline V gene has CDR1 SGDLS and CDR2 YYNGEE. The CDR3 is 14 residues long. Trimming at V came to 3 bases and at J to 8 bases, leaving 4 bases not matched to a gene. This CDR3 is CASSEEGLAGELFF. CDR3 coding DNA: TGTGCCAGCAGCGAGGAGGGACTAGCGGGGGAGCTGTTTTTT.

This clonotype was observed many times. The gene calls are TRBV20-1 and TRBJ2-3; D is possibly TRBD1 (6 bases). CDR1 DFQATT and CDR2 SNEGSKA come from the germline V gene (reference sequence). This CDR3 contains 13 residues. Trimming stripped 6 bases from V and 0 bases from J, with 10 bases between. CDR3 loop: CSASRGSTDTQYF. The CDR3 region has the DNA TGCAGTGCGAGTAGGGGGAGCACAGATACGCAGTATTTT.